The 18 T cell receptor beta chains below come from one sample, sequenced in a study of type 1 regulatory T cells. TCRdb passed the reads through MiXCR, listing each CDR3 protein once. This table has about 65,000 distinct CDR3 sequences, roughly 50% appearing once. Their target antigens are unknown. Source material: cultured non-Tr1 T cells, either the whole culture or a sorted T cell fraction (not recorded which). The receptors shown here come from a human donor in good health.

The CDR3 DNA sequence: TGTGCCAGCAGTTCCAATCCCGGGACAGGGTACCAAGAGACCCAGTACTTC. Its translation is CASSSNPGTGYQETQYF. The rearrangement joins TRBV6-5 to TRBJ2-5; 9 bases line up with TRBD1. The CDR3 consists of 17 residues. Germline values: CDR1 MNHEY, CDR2 SVGAGI. The V segment lost 4 bases and the J segment 0 bases; nucleotides outside the gene matches: 9.

This clonotype is deemed medium-sized (0.01 to 0.1%). In DNA form, the CDR3 reads TGTGCCAGCAGCTCGCGGGGGGGCCTCTCAGATACGCAGTATTTT. This gives the protein CASSSRGGLSDTQYF. V and J are TRBV7-3 and TRBJ2-3; 9 positions agree with TRBD2. The CDR3 spans 15 residues. V lost 4 bases, J lost 4 bases, and 6 bases stayed unmatched. Germline V lookup: CDR1 SGHTA, CDR2 FQGTGA.

The chain links TRBV29-1 to TRBJ1-5; D unclear. Trimming removed 6 bases at V and 0 bases at J, with 9 bases between. CDR1 SQVTM and CDR2 ANQGSEA come from the germline V gene. There are 13 residues in the CDR3. The CDR3 sequence is CSVGSYSNQPQHF. The CDR3 DNA reads TGCAGCGTGGGGAGTTATAGCAATCAGCCCCAGCATTTT. The full variable domain, with the rest looked up from reference TRBV29-1 and TRBJ1-5, is SAVISQKPSRDICQRGTSLTIQCQVDSQVTMMFWYRQQPGQSLTLIATANQGSEATYESGFVIDKFPISRPNLTFSTLTVSNMSPEDSSIYLCSVGSYSNQPQHFGDGTRLSIL.

A few counts support this clonotype. This chain connects TRBV18 to TRBJ2-1; D may be TRBD1 (6 bases). The CDR3 sequence is 13 residues long. The germline V and J ends were trimmed by 6 bases and 4 bases, with 10 bases remaining between them. Germline V gene data show CDR1 as KGHSH and CDR2 as LQKENI. The CDR3 reads CASSPDRYNEQFF. The CDR3 coding sequence is TGTGCCAGCTCGCCGGACAGATACAATGAGCAGTTCTTC.

This clonotype was found a few times. This chain connects TRBV20-1 to TRBJ1-1; D uncertain. The germline gives CDR1 DFQATT, CDR2 SNEGSKA (reference sequence). V was cut by 3 bases and J by 1 base, with 15 bases left in between. The CDR3 has 15 amino acids. The CDR3 region is CSASSMVWGNTEAFF. The CDR3 DNA reads TGCAGTGCTAGTTCGATGGTATGGGGGAACACTGAAGCTTTCTTT.

The chain has TRBV7-2 and TRBJ2-3; 9 nucleotides line up with TRBD2. The J segment lost 7 bases and the V segment lost 8 bases, leaving 16 bases of the junction unmatched. The CDR3 has 16 amino acids. Germline loops: CDR1 SGHTA, CDR2 FQGNSA. The CDR3 region has the DNA TGTGCCAGCGGCCAACAAATGACTAGCGGAGGGAATACGCAGTATTTT. It yields the protein CASGQQMTSGGNTQYF.

This sequence joins TRBV7-2 and TRBJ2-2, with 10 bases lining up with TRBD2. The germline gives CDR1 SGHTA, CDR2 FQGNSA. Trimming removed 3 bases from V and 1 base from J; junction bases left unmatched: 8. CDR3 length equals 18 residues. In nucleotides, the CDR3 is TGTGCCAGCAGCTTTCTCAGCGGGGGGGCATTGAACACCGGGGAGCTGTTTTTT. Protein product: CASSFLSGGALNTGELFF.

The chain couples TRBV4-2 to TRBJ1-1; TRBD1 is a possible D gene (5 bases). Germline CDR1 is LGHNA and CDR2 is YNFKEQ. There are 15 residues in the CDR3. The ends were cut back, 0 bases at V and 3 bases at J, with 11 bases in the middle. The CDR3 sequence: CASSQDPGWDTEAFF. The DNA for the CDR3 is TGTGCCAGCAGCCAAGATCCAGGGTGGGACACTGAAGCTTTCTTT.

The J gene is TRBJ1-1, the V gene TRBV5-1; D is unclear. The CDR3 contains 13 residues. V dropped 0 bases and J dropped 2 bases, with 5 bases sitting between them. Germline CDR1 SGHRS, CDR2 YFSETQ. The CDR3 spells CASSLGYNTEAFF. The CDR3 DNA reads as TGCGCCAGCAGCTTGGGGTACAACACTGAAGCTTTCTTT.

The CDR3 here is CAISESVLQETQYF. For the CDR3, the DNA is TGTGCCATCAGTGAGTCTGTGCTCCAAGAGACCCAGTACTTC. This chain joins TRBV10-3 and TRBJ2-5; D call uncertain. CDR1 is ENHRY, CDR2 SYGVKD, per germline. V shed 0 bases and J shed 1 base, with 6 bases lying between them. The CDR3 has 14 amino acids.

The rearrangement uses TRBV12-3 or TRBV12-4 and TRBJ1-5; D is perhaps TRBD1 (6 bases). Deletions cut 3 bases from V and 0 bases from J, with 15 bases between. This CDR3 is 17 amino acids long. The CDR3 region is CASSFDRSRYSNQPQHF. The CDR3, as DNA: TGTGCCAGCAGTTTTGACAGGAGCCGCTATAGCAATCAGCCCCAGCATTTT.

The CDR3 bases are TGTGCCAGCAGCGCGGGGGGAGTTACGCAGTATTTT. It yields the protein CASSAGGVTQYF. The genes are TRBV7-7 and TRBJ2-3, with TRBD2 identical over 8 bases. The length of the CDR3 is 12 residues. Germline CDR1 and CDR2: SSHAT and FNYEAQ (reference sequence). J was trimmed by 8 bases and V by 5 bases; bases with no gene match: 3.

V is TRBV27 and J is TRBJ2-2; 9 bases align to TRBD2. Germline V CDR1 and CDR2: MNHEY, SMNVEV (reference sequence). The CDR3 has 23 residues. CDR3 protein: CASGQGVQGGAGGLKTNTGELFF. CDR3 DNA: TGTGCGAGCGGGCAGGGGGTACAAGGGGGAGCGGGGGGCCTCAAAACTAACACCGGGGAGCTGTTTTTT.

The chain has TRBV6-1 and TRBJ2-1; 13 positions match TRBD2. The CDR3 runs to 13 residues. Germline CDR1 reads MNHNS; CDR2 reads SASEGT. Germline trimming cut 10 bases from V and 12 bases from J; bases unmatched to any gene: 9. Here the CDR3 reads CAIRLAGGLGQFF. The CDR3 bases are TGTGCCATCCGACTAGCGGGGGGACTGGGGCAGTTCTTC.

J is TRBJ1-5 and V is TRBV4-1; D might be TRBD1 (5 bases). Germline loops: CDR1 MGHRA, CDR2 YSYEKL. This CDR3 contains 15 residues. V was shortened by 4 bases and J by 8 bases, with 18 bases between the two germline ends. In nucleotides, the CDR3 is TGCGCCAGCAGCCTCATCCCAGGGCCCGTGGAGCCCCAGCATTTT. This codes for CASSLIPGPVEPQHF.

The chain employs TRBV20-1 and TRBJ2-5, with D perhaps matching TRBD2 (6 bases). V was clipped by 6 bases and J by 5 bases, with 16 bases between them. The CDR3 is 13 amino acids. From germline, CDR1 is DFQATT and CDR2 SNEGSKA (reference sequence). CDR3 region: CSASGGALETQYF. The CDR3 nucleotides are TGCAGTGCAAGCGGAGGGGCCCTGGAGACCCAGTACTTC.

The CDR3 region has the DNA TGTGCCAGCAGCTTGGGGTTTGGGTATGGCTACACCTTC. It translates to CASSLGFGYGYTF. V gene TRBV5-4 combines with J gene TRBJ1-2; D call uncertain. The ends were cut back, 0 bases at V and 5 bases at J, with 8 bases in the middle. The CDR3 has 13 amino acids. The germline V gene has CDR1 SGHNT and CDR2 YYREEE (reference sequence). Drawing the rest from reference TRBV5-4 and TRBJ1-2, the complete variable domain is ETGVTQSPTHLIKTRGQQVTLRCSSQSGHNTVSWYQQALGQGPQFIFQYYREEENGRGNFPPRFSGLQFPNYSSELNVNALELDDSALYLCASSLGFGYGYTFGSGTRLTVV.

The chain uses TRBV28 and TRBJ2-7; 13 bases align to TRBD2. The germline V gene encodes CDR1 MDHEN and CDR2 SYDVKM. The CDR3 extends over 16 amino acids. V was clipped by 6 bases and J by 5 bases; unmatched bases: 10. CDR3 DNA: TGTGCCAGCAGGACCGGGACTAGCGGGACCCCCCACGAGCAGTACTTC. It codes for CASRTGTSGTPHEQYF.